Below, one T cell receptor beta chain is given with its context. The same CDR3 can be traced to other DNA sequences in this sample. The sample originates from a study of blood T cell repertoires in COVID-19. Only in-frame clones appear in the TCRdb table, and some are missing; sequencing was by immunoSEQ multiplex PCR. In the table there are about 250,000 clones, around 85% of which are singletons. V shed 4 bases and J shed 0 bases, with 14 bases lying between them. The CDR3 length is 15 residues. Per the germline V gene, CDR1 is SGHRS and CDR2 is YFSETQ. The rearrangement joins TRBV5-1 to TRBJ2-7; no clear D gene. The sequencing sample was made of peripheral blood. This clonotype was obtained from a woman aged 80 or over with acute or convalescent COVID-19. The CDR3 DNA is TGCGCCAGCAGCCTTGTATCAGGAAGCTCCTACGAGCAGTACTTC. Translating gives CASSLVSGSSYEQYF.